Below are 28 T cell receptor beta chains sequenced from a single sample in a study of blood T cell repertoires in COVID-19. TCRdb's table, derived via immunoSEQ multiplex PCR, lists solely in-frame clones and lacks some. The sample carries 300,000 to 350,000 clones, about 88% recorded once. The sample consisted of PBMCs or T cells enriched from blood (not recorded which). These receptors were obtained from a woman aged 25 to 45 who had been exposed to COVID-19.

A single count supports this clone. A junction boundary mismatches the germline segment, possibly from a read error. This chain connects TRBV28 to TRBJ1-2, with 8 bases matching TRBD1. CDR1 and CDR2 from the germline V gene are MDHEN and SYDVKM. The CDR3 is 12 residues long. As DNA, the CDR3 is TGTGCCAGCAGTCTCGGACAGGGTACTCACGGCTTC. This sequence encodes CASSLGQGTHGF.

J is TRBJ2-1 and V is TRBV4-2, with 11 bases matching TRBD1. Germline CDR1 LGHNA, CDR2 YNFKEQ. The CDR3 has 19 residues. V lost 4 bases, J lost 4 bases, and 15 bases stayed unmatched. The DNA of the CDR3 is TGTGCCAGCAGCCCAATAGGAGCATTCGGACAGGGGGCGTACAATGAGCAGTTCTTC. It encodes CASSPIGAFGQGAYNEQFF.

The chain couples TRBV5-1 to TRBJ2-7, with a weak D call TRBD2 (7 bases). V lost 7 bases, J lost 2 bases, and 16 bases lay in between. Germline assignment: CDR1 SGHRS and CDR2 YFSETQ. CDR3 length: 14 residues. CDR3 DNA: TGCGCCAGCTCCCCTGAGGGGGGGCCCTACGAGCAGTACTTC. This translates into CASSPEGGPYEQYF.

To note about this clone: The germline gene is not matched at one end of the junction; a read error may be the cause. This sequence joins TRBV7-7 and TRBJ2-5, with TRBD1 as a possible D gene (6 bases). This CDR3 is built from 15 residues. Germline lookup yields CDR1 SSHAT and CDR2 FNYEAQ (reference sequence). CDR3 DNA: TGTGCTAGCAGCTTAGAATTACAGGGCCGGGAGACCCAGTACTTC. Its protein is CASSLELQGRETQYF.

CDR3 nucleotide sequence: TGTGCCAGCAGTTTTTGGGGGGGGCAGTTCTTC. This encodes CASSFWGGQFF. The V and J genes are TRBV28 and TRBJ2-1, with 7 bases lining up with TRBD2. Per the germline V gene, CDR1 is MDHEN and CDR2 is SYDVKM. Unmatched junction bases numbered 2, after V lost 3 bases and J lost 12 bases. The CDR3 sequence is 11 residues long. Complete variable domain (other parts from reference TRBV28 and TRBJ2-1): DVKVTQSSRYLVKRTGEKVFLECVQDMDHENMFWYRQDPGLGLRLIYFSYDVKMKEKGDIPEGYSVSREKKERFSLILESASTNQTSMYLCASSFWGGQFFGPGTRLTVL.

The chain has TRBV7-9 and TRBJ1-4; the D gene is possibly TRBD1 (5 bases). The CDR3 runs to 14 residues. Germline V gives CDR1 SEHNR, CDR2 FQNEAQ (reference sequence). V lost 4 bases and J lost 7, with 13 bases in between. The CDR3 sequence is CASSSTEKGEKLFF. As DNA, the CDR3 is TGTGCCAGCAGCTCGACAGAGAAGGGTGAAAAACTGTTTTTT.

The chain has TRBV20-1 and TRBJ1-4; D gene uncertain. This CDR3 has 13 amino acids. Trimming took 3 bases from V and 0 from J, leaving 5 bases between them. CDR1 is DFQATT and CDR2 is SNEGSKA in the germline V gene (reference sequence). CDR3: CSASGATNEKLFF. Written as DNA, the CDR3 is TGCAGTGCTAGTGGCGCAACTAATGAAAAACTGTTTTTT.

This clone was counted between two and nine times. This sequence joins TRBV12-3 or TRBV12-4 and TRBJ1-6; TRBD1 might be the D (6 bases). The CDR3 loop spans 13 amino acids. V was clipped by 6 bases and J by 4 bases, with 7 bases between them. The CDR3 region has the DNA TGTGCCAGCAGAGGGACATATAATTCACCCCTCCACTTT. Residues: CASRGTYNSPLHF.

As DNA, the CDR3 is TGTGCCAGCTCACCTACCGGGACAGGGACTTCTGGGGCCAACGTCCTGACTTTC. It is translated as CASSPTGTGTSGANVLTF. The chain combines TRBV18 with TRBJ2-6, with 9 positions matching TRBD1. The CDR3 is made up of 18 amino acids. Looked up from germline, CDR1 is KGHSH and CDR2 is LQKENI. V was clipped by 3 bases and J by 1 base; unmatched bases: 7.

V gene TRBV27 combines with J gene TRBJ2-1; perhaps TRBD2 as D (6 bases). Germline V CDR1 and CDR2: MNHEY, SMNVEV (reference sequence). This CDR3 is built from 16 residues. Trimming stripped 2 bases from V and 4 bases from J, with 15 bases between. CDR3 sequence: CASSLTRVGGYNEQFF. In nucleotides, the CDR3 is TGTGCCAGCAGTTTAACTAGAGTGGGGGGATACAATGAGCAGTTCTTC.

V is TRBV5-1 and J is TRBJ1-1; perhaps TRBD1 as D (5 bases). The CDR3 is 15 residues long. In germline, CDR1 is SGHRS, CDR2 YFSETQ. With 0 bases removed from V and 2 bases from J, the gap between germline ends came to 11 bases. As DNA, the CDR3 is TGCGCCAGCAGCTTGGTTGTAGGGGCCAACACTGAAGCTTTCTTT. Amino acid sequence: CASSLVVGANTEAFF.

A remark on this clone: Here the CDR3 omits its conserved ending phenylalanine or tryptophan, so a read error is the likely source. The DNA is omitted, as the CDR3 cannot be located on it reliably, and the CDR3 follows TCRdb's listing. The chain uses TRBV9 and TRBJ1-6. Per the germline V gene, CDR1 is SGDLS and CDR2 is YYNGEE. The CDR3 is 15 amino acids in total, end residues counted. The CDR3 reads CASSVVFEAVKGVGL.

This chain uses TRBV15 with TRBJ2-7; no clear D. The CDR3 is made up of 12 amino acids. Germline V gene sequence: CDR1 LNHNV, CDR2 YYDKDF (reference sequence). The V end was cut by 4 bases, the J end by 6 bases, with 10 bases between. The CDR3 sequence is CATSIAQSEQYF. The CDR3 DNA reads TGTGCCACCAGCATAGCCCAAAGCGAGCAGTACTTC.

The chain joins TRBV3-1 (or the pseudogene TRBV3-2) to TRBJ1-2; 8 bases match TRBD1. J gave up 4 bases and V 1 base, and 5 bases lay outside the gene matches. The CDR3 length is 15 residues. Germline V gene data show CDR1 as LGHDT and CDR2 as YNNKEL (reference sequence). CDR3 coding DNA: TGTGCCAGCAGCCAAGGCACAGGGGGTGGCTATGGCTACACCTTC. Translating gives CASSQGTGGGYGYTF.

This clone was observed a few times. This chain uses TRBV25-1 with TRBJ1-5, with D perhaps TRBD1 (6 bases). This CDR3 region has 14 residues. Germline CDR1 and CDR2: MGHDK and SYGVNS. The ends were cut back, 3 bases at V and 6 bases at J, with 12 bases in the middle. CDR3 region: CASSEAGVGQPQHF. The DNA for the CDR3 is TGTGCCAGCAGTGAGGCAGGGGTTGGTCAGCCCCAGCATTTT.

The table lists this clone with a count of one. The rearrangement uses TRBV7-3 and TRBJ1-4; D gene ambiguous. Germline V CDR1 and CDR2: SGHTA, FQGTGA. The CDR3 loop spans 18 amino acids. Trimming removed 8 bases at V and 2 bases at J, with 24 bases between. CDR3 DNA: TGTGCCAGCTTCTCACCCTACTCCGAGGCCCCTACTAATGAAAAACTGTTTTTT. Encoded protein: CASFSPYSEAPTNEKLFF.

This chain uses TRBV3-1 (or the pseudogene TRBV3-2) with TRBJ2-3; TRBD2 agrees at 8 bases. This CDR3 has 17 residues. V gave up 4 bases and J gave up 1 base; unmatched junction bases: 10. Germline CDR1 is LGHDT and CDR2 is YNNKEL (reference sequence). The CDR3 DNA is TGTGCCAGCAGCCCCTTCCGGCTGACTAGCGGCACAGATACGCAGTATTTT. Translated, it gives CASSPFRLTSGTDTQYF.

The CDR3, as DNA: TGCGCCAGCAGTCAGTTCACAGGCCCTGGAAACACCATATATTTT. Encoded protein: CASSQFTGPGNTIYF. The chain links TRBV23-1 to TRBJ1-3, with D tentatively TRBD1 (5 bases). TRBV23-1 is an open reading frame whose function is uncertain. The CDR3 is 15 residues long. V was cut by 3 bases and J by 2 bases, with 11 bases left in between.

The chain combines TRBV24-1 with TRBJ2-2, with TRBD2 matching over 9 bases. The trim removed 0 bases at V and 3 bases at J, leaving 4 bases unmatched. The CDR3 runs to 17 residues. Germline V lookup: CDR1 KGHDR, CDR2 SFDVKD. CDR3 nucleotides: TGTGCCACCAGTGATTTGCAGGTAGCGGGAGACACCGGGGAGCTGTTTTTT. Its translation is CATSDLQVAGDTGELFF.

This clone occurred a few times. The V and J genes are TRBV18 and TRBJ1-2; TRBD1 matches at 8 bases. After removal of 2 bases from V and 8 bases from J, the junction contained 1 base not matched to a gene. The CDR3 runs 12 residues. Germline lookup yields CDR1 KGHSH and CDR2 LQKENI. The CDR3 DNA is TGTGCCAGCTCACCAGGACAGGGAGGCTACACCTTC. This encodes CASSPGQGGYTF.

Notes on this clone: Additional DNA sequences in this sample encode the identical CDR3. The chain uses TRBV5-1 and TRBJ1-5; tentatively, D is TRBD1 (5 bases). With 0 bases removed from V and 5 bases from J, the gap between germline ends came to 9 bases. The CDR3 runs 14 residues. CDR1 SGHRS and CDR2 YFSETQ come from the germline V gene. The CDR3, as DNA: TGCGCCAGCAGCTTGGGCCAAGGGGATCAGCCCCAGCATTTT. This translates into CASSLGQGDQPQHF.

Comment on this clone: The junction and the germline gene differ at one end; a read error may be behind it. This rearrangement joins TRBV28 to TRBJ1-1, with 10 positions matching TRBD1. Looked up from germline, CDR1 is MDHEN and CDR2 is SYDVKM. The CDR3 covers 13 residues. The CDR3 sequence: CASRTTGGYPDIF. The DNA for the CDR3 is TGTGCCAGCAGGACGACAGGGGGCTACCCAGATATCTTT.

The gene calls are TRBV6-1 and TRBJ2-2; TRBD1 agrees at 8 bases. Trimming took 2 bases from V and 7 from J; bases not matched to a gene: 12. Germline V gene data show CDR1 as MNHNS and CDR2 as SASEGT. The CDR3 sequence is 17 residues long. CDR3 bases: TGTGCCAGCAGTGAAATGTTGAGGACAGGGTTGGGCGGGGAGCTGTTTTTT. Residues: CASSEMLRTGLGGELFF.

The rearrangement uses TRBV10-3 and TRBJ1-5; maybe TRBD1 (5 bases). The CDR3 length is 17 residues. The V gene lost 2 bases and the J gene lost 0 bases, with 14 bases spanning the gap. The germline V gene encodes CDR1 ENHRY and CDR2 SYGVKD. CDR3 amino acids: CAISEPGTPFSNQPQHF. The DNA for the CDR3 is TGTGCCATCAGTGAGCCGGGGACTCCTTTTAGCAATCAGCCCCAGCATTTT.

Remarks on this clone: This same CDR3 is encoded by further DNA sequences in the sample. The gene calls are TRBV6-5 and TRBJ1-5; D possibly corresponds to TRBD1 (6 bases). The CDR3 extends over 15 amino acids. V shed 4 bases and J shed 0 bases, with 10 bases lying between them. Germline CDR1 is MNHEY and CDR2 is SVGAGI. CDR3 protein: CASSSDRSSNQPQHF. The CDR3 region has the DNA TGTGCCAGCAGTTCGGACAGAAGTAGCAATCAGCCCCAGCATTTT.

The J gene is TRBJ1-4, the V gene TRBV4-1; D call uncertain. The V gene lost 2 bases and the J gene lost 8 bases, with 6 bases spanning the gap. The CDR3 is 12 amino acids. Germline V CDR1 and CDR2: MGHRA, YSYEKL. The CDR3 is CASSQTTEKLFF. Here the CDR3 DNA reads TGCGCCAGCAGCCAAACGACAGAAAAACTGTTTTTT.

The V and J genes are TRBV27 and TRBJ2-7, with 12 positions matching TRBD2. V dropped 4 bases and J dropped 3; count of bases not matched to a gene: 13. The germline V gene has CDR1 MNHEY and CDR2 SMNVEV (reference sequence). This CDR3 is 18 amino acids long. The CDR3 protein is CASSSQRTSGAPLYEQYF. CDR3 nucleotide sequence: TGTGCCAGCAGTTCCCAACGGACTAGCGGGGCGCCTCTCTACGAGCAGTACTTC.

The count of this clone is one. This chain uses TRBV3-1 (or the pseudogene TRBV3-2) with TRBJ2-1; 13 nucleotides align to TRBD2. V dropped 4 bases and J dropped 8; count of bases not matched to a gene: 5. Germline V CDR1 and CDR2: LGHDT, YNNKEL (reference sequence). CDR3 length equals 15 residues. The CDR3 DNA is TGTGCCAGCAGCCTCGGACTAGCGGGAGAGGATGAGCAGTTCTTC. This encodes CASSLGLAGEDEQFF.